One sample yielded the 29 T cell receptor beta chains listed below, sequenced in a study of breast tumors, draining lymph nodes, adjacent tissues. TCRdb used MiXCR to reprocess the multiplex PCR reads, holding one entry per CDR3 protein. The sample carries about 80,000 distinct CDR3 sequences, about 21% recorded once. The lymph nodes were axillary draining lymph nodes from breast cancer patients. Sequencing was done on a sample of axillary lymph node tissue. The receptors come from a female donor with breast cancer. Some clones in this sample may be carry-over from other donors' samples.

The genes are TRBV5-1 and TRBJ1-1; D remains unclear. The CDR3 is 12 residues long. V was shortened by 0 bases and J by 7 bases, with 7 bases between the two germline ends. Germline CDR1 reads SGHRS; CDR2 reads YFSETQ. CDR3 residues: CASSLVGGEAFF. Here the CDR3 DNA reads TGCGCCAGCAGCTTGGTAGGAGGTGAAGCTTTCTTT.

Comment on this clonotype: As the CDR3 is not closed by the conserved phenylalanine or tryptophan, this likely results from a read error. It is unclear where the CDR3 begins or ends on the DNA, so no DNA is shown, and the CDR3 is as TCRdb lists it. This rearrangement joins TRBV9 to TRBJ1-6; TRBD1 is taken as the D call from the table, unchecked against the DNA. Germline loops: CDR1 SGDLS, CDR2 YYNGEE. Including both end residues, the CDR3 is 15 amino acids long. The CDR3 reads CASSVGQGPNSPPHL.

This clonotype was observed a few times. The chain carries TRBV30 and TRBJ2-1; the match to TRBD2 covers 8 bases. This CDR3 comprises 13 residues. Germline V gene data show CDR1 as GTSNPN and CDR2 as SVGIG (reference sequence). J was trimmed by 7 bases and V by 3 bases; bases with no gene match: 5. The CDR3 DNA reads as TGTGCCTGGAGCGTTAGCGGGGTAAATGAGCAGTTCTTC. This translates into CAWSVSGVNEQFF.

This clonotype was found a few times. The rearrangement links TRBV6-6 to TRBJ2-1; 9 bases map to TRBD2. Losses at the gene ends were 2 bases for V and 2 bases for J; bases not matched to a gene: 10. The CDR3 length is 18 residues. Per germline, CDR1 MNHNY and CDR2 SVGAGI (reference sequence). CDR3 in DNA: TGTGCCAGCAGTTACGGGAGGGAGGGCGGGAGGGCCTACAATGAGCAGTTCTTC. Its protein product is CASSYGREGGRAYNEQFF.

This clonotype came up many times. The rearrangement uses TRBV11-1 and TRBJ2-7; D is possibly TRBD1 or TRBD2 (7 bases each). Germline V gene lookup returns CDR1 SGHAT and CDR2 FQDESV (reference sequence). This CDR3 is built from 12 residues. V lost 8 bases and J 2 bases, leaving 10 bases between the germline ends. The CDR3 DNA reads TGTGCCAGCCAGGGGGGGGCCTACGAGCAGTACTTC. Translated: CASQGGAYEQYF. Variable domain in full (rest from reference TRBV11-1 and TRBJ2-7): EAEVAQSPRYKITEKSQAVAFWCDPISGHATLYWYRQILGQGPELLVQFQDESVVDDSQLPKDRFSAERLKGVDSTLKIQPAELGDSAMYLCASQGGAYEQYFGPGTRLTVT.

The rearrangement uses TRBV18 and TRBJ2-7, with D perhaps assigned TRBD1 or TRBD2 (6 bases each). V lost 5 bases and J 2 bases, leaving 10 bases between the germline ends. The CDR3 runs 13 residues. Germline V gene data show CDR1 as KGHSH and CDR2 as LQKENI. DNA for the CDR3: TGTGCCAGCTCATCCGGGGGCCCCTACGAGCAGTACTTC. This sequence encodes CASSSGGPYEQYF.

Comment on this clonotype: This may be a read error, as it is one base from a much larger clone. The chain recombines TRBV2 with TRBJ2-5, with TRBD2 matching over 9 bases. Germline V gene lookup returns CDR1 SNHLY and CDR2 FYNNEI. V gave up 10 bases and J gave up 7 bases; unmatched junction bases: 13. The CDR3 has 14 amino acids. In DNA form, the CDR3 reads TGTGCCACCGGGGTGGCGGGAGGGGCAGGGACCCAGTACTTC. Protein sequence: CATGVAGGAGTQYF.

This clonotype was detected ten times or more. The gene calls are TRBV5-1 and TRBJ2-5; the D gene is possibly TRBD2 (6 bases). Trimming stripped 4 bases from V and 5 bases from J, with 21 bases between. The germline V gene encodes CDR1 SGHRS and CDR2 YFSETQ. CDR3 length: 16 residues. In DNA form, the CDR3 reads TGCGCCAGCAGCCGGGGCCGGGACTCTCGGGGGGAGACCCAGTACTTC. Its protein product is CASSRGRDSRGETQYF. Full variable domain (outside the CDR3, taken from reference TRBV5-1 and TRBJ2-5): KAGVTQTPRYLIKTRGQQVTLSCSPISGHRSVSWYQQTPGQGLQFLFEYFSETQRNKGNFPGRFSGRQFSNSRSEMNVSTLELGDSALYLCASSRGRDSRGETQYFGPGTRLLVL.

This clonotype has only a few counts. The chain uses TRBV20-1 and TRBJ2-7, with D unclear. From germline, CDR1 is DFQATT and CDR2 SNEGSKA (reference sequence). The CDR3 spans 11 residues. The V end lost 7 bases, the J end lost 7 bases, and 14 bases lay between the germline ends. The CDR3 sequence: CSVRPLWEQYF. As DNA, the CDR3 is TGCAGTGTCAGACCTTTATGGGAGCAGTACTTC.

Ten or more counts support this clonotype. The genes are TRBV5-6 and TRBJ2-3; a weak D match, TRBD2 (6 bases). V gave up 2 bases and J gave up 4 bases, with 11 bases separating them. This CDR3 contains 14 residues. CDR1 is SGHDT, CDR2 YYEEEE, per germline. The CDR3 DNA follows: TGTGCCAGCAGCTTCATTGGGGGGTCAGATACGCAGTATTTT. Protein sequence: CASSFIGGSDTQYF.

Of note for this clonotype: With a much larger clone just one base away, this may be a read error. V gene TRBV11-1 combines with J gene TRBJ2-2; D call uncertain. This CDR3 comprises 14 residues. Germline assignment: CDR1 SGHAT and CDR2 FQDESV (reference sequence). The chain's CDR3 is CANSLTPSSGELFF. The CDR3 region has the DNA TGTGCCAACAGCTTAACGCCCAGCTCTGGGGAGCTGTTTTTT.

There are many counts of this clonotype. V and J are TRBV12-3 or TRBV12-4 and TRBJ2-1; D gene uncertain. Trimming removed 6 bases from V and 8 bases from J, with 8 bases in between. The CDR3 sequence is 11 residues long. CDR3 nucleotides: TGTGCCAGCAGCGCAGCCTATGAGCAGTTCTTC. Translated, it gives CASSAAYEQFF.

The V and J genes are TRBV7-2 and TRBJ1-4; TRBD1 aligns across 7 bases. J gave up 4 bases and V 5 bases, and 7 bases lay outside the gene matches. The CDR3 is made up of 15 amino acids. CDR1 is SGHTA, CDR2 FQGNSA, per germline. CDR3 nucleotide sequence: TGTGCCAGCAGCCTGGGGACAGTCTATAATGAAAAACTGTTTTTT. Encoded protein: CASSLGTVYNEKLFF.

This clonotype was seen more than once but under ten times. The chain combines TRBV6-2 or TRBV6-3 with TRBJ1-4; no definite D call. Trimming removed 2 bases from V and 0 bases from J, with 16 bases in between. This CDR3 region has 18 residues. In germline, CDR1 is MNHEY, CDR2 SVGEGT. For the CDR3, the DNA is TGTGCCAGCAGTTACCCGAGTCGTGCACGCGCAACTAATGAAAAACTGTTTTTT. Amino acid sequence: CASSYPSRARATNEKLFF.

On this clonotype itself: It may be a read error: a sequence one base away is much more abundant. The J gene is TRBJ2-5, the V gene TRBV9, with D perhaps TRBD1 (5 bases). The CDR3 is made up of 15 amino acids. CDR1 and CDR2 from the germline V gene are SGDLS and YYNGEE. V lost 0 bases and J lost 6, with 15 bases in between. The CDR3 spells CASSVGTGQAKTQYF. In nucleotides, the CDR3 is TGTGCCAGCAGCGTAGGAACAGGTCAGGCAAAGACCCAGTACTTC.

This clonotype was detected ten times or more. This chain links TRBV10-3 with TRBJ1-6; weak D call: TRBD1 (5 bases). This CDR3 contains 14 residues. Trimming left V 2 bases short and J 7 bases short, with 9 bases between. Germline V gene data show CDR1 as ENHRY and CDR2 as SYGVKD. CDR3 DNA: TGTGCCATCAGTGAGGGGACCGCGAATTCACCCCTCCACTTT. Its translation: CAISEGTANSPLHF.

Points on this clonotype: A clone one base away is much larger, so this may be a read error. The V gene is TRBV20-1, the J gene TRBJ2-5; 12 nucleotides match TRBD2. In germline, CDR1 is DFQATT, CDR2 SNEGSKA (reference sequence). The CDR3 spans 15 residues. The CDR3, as DNA: TGCGGTGCTAGGCGGACTAGCGGGATAATGGAGACCCAGTACTTC. Its protein product is CGARRTSGIMETQYF.

This clonotype came up many times. The chain uses TRBV5-1 and TRBJ1-4; D remains ambiguous. With 4 bases removed from V and 6 bases from J, the gap between germline ends came to 22 bases. This CDR3 contains 17 residues. CDR1 is SGHRS, CDR2 YFSETQ, per germline. Written as DNA, the CDR3 is TGCGCCAGCAGCCCCGGCCCGCAAAGCTGGCGAGATGAAAAACTGTTTTTT. Its translation: CASSPGPQSWRDEKLFF. Complete variable domain (other parts from reference TRBV5-1 and TRBJ1-4): KAGVTQTPRYLIKTRGQQVTLSCSPISGHRSVSWYQQTPGQGLQFLFEYFSETQRNKGNFPGRFSGRQFSNSRSEMNVSTLELGDSALYLCASSPGPQSWRDEKLFFGSGTQLSVL.

The table lists this clonotype with a few counts. The chain has TRBV3-1 and TRBJ2-3, with D perhaps matching TRBD2 (6 bases). Germline V gene lookup returns CDR1 LGHDT and CDR2 YNNKEL (reference sequence). The ends were cut back, 4 bases at V and 2 bases at J, with 13 bases in the middle. There are 15 residues in the CDR3. The CDR3 coding sequence is TGTGCCAGCAGCCTACGACTAGTCTTCACAGATACGCAGTATTTT. Amino acid sequence: CASSLRLVFTDTQYF.

Comment on this clonotype: Since a much larger clone is just one base distant, this may be a read error. The V call is TRBV4-2, the J call TRBJ1-2; TRBD1 might be the D (6 bases). Germline V gene lookup returns CDR1 LGHNA and CDR2 YNFKEQ. The CDR3 is made up of 13 amino acids. V dropped 8 bases and J dropped 3 bases, with 13 bases sitting between them. CDR3 sequence reads: CASGGDSYYGYTF. Here the CDR3 DNA reads TGTGCCAGCGGGGGCGACAGCTACTATGGCTACACCTTC.

This clonotype has at least ten counts. V and J are TRBV7-2 and TRBJ1-2; D may be TRBD1 (5 bases). The length of the CDR3 is 14 residues. V shed 2 bases and J shed 4 bases, with 11 bases lying between them. In germline, CDR1 is SGHTA, CDR2 FQGNSA. CDR3 in DNA: TGTGCCAGCAGCTTACGGGGCAGGGCCTATGGCTACACCTTC. It yields the protein CASSLRGRAYGYTF.

This clonotype was picked up many times. The V and J genes are TRBV4-3 and TRBJ2-3; D gene uncertain. CDR3 size: 11 residues. Trimming shortened V by 1 base and J by 7 bases, and 3 bases separated the two germline ends. Per germline, CDR1 LGHNA and CDR2 YSLEER. CDR3: CASSQGYTQYF. The CDR3 DNA reads TGCGCCAGCAGCCAAGGGTATACGCAGTATTTT.

This clonotype was seen repeatedly, ten times or more. The V gene is TRBV11-2, the J gene TRBJ1-2, with D uncertain. The CDR3 consists of 12 residues. Trimming cost V 1 base and J 8 bases, with 8 bases left between them. From germline, CDR1 is SGHAT and CDR2 FQNNGV. The CDR3 sequence is CASSLGAGGYTF. CDR3 nucleotide sequence: TGTGCCAGCAGCTTAGGGGCAGGCGGCTACACCTTC.

About this clonotype: Since a much larger clone is just one base distant, this may be a read error. The CDR3 does not close with the conserved phenylalanine or tryptophan, likely indicating a read error. This chain connects TRBV5-1 to TRBJ1-5; D unresolved. Trimming removed 2 bases at V and 2 bases at J, with 5 bases between. Germline V gene lookup returns CDR1 SGHRS and CDR2 YFSETQ. This CDR3 spans 13 amino acids. The CDR3 region is CASSFFGNQPQHL. CDR3 DNA sequence: TGCGCCAGCAGCTTCTTTGGCAATCAGCCCCAGCATCTT.

This clonotype was recorded many times. The chain is built from TRBV24-1 and TRBJ2-1, with D maybe TRBD2 (6 bases). This CDR3 spans 14 amino acids. Germline values: CDR1 KGHDR, CDR2 SFDVKD. Trimming stripped 5 bases from V and 3 bases from J, with 10 bases between. The DNA for the CDR3 is TGTGCCACCAGTGCGGGAGCCTTCTACAATGAGCAGTTCTTC. Its translation: CATSAGAFYNEQFF.

This clonotype occurred many times. The genes are TRBV12-3 or TRBV12-4 and TRBJ2-2, with D unresolved. The length of the CDR3 is 14 residues. The V and J ends lost 8 bases and 4 bases respectively, with 14 bases between them. CDR3 residues: CASDGKGRTGELFF. In nucleotides, the CDR3 is TGTGCCAGCGACGGCAAGGGCCGCACCGGGGAGCTGTTTTTT.

In its sample, this clonotype was seen many times. The rearrangement links TRBV3-1 to TRBJ2-7; D call uncertain. V was cut by 4 bases and J by 0 bases, with 7 bases left in between. The CDR3 is 13 residues long. Germline-derived CDR1 and CDR2 are LGHDT and YNNKEL (reference sequence). CDR3 sequence: CASSLRSSYEQYF. In DNA form, the CDR3 reads TGTGCCAGCAGCCTCAGGTCCTCCTACGAGCAGTACTTC.

Ten or more counts support this clonotype. V gene TRBV6-2 or TRBV6-3 combines with J gene TRBJ2-7; D is ambiguous. The CDR3 is made up of 12 amino acids. V lost 11 bases and J lost 4, with 15 bases in between. The V gene's germline CDR1 is MNHEY and CDR2 SVGEGT. CDR3 amino acids: CAVSADPYEQYF. CDR3 DNA sequence: TGTGCCGTGTCAGCAGACCCGTACGAGCAGTACTTC.

At least ten counts were recorded for this clonotype. V is TRBV2 and J is TRBJ2-7; 9 bases match TRBD1. Germline-derived CDR1 and CDR2 are SNHLY and FYNNEI. V dropped 2 bases and J dropped 2; count of bases not matched to a gene: 1. The CDR3 is 14 amino acids. CDR3 coding DNA: TGTGCCAGCAGTGAAAGGACAGGGGCCTACGAGCAGTACTTC. This codes for CASSERTGAYEQYF.